This T cell receptor (beta chain) comes out of a study of CD8+CD57+ T cells in acquired aplastic anemia. In patients chosen for sequencing, flow cytometry had shown CD8+CD57+ cell expansion. This clonotype has ten or more counts. Germline V gene lookup returns CDR1 DFQATT and CDR2 SNEGSKA (reference sequence). The CDR3 runs 16 residues. Profiling of TCR beta VDJ combinations and CDR3 sequences used genomic DNA as template. TCRdb itself ran the reads through MiXCR, one entry per CDR3 protein. The data contain around 190,000 distinct CDR3 sequences, around 50% of them seen just once; the ten biggest clones take up 10% to 15%.

The sequencing sample was made of sorted CD4+, CD8+, or CD8+CD57+ T cells (not recorded which) from PBMCs. The source of this sequence is a human donor with aplastic anemia. The chain couples TRBV20-1 to TRBJ2-1; possible D gene TRBD2, 6 bases. The CDR3 reads CSAASGGAGFYNEQFF. The CDR3 region has the DNA TGCAGCGCAGCCTCCGGGGGAGCAGGGTTCTACAATGAGCAGTTCTTC.